Below, 2 T cell receptor beta chains from the same sample are listed, as sequenced in a study of blood T cells in healthy people across ages. It was with a sample-barcoded 5' primer and a J-beta primer mix that a second PCR of roughly 7 to 12 cycles was run. TCRdb used MiXCR to reprocess the 5' RACE reads, holding one entry per CDR3 protein. Of 1.5 million to 2 million distinct CDR3 sequences in the sample, over 25% are singletons; the top ten hold roughly 8%. The sample comprised blood. The receptors derive from a woman aged 25 to 39 in good health.

This clonotype was seen a handful of times. The gene calls are TRBV20-1 and TRBJ2-5; 11 nucleotides line up with TRBD2. The germline V gene encodes CDR1 DFQATT and CDR2 SNEGSKA (reference sequence). The V gene end was trimmed by 6 bases and the J gene end by 1 base; junction bases not matched to a gene: 13. The CDR3 totals 17 residues. The CDR3 sequence is CSAQEAASGGSQETQYF. CDR3 coding DNA: TGCAGTGCCCAAGAGGCGGCTAGCGGGGGGTCCCAAGAGACCCAGTACTTC.

J is TRBJ1-2 and V is TRBV3-1; 8 nucleotides agree with TRBD1. CDR3 length equals 12 residues. Per the germline V gene, CDR1 is LGHDT and CDR2 is YNNKEL (reference sequence). V lost 8 bases, J lost 7 bases, and 6 bases stayed unmatched. CDR3 sequence reads: CASSITGGGYTF. The CDR3 coding sequence is TGTGCCAGCTCCATAACAGGGGGTGGCTACACCTTC.